The 2 T cell receptor beta chains reported below all come from one sample, sequenced in a study of OX40 agonist ivuxolimab in advanced cancers. The assay was immunoSEQ multiplex PCR, and TCRdb's table has in-frame clones only and misses some. The repertoire holds around 33,000 clones, with around 90% as singletons. This sample comprised CD4+ or CD8+ T cells sorted from blood, obtained in a trial of the OX40 agonist ivuxolimab. These receptors were taken from an adult with an advanced solid tumor such as melanoma, head and neck, liver or kidney cancer.

The rearrangement joins TRBV6-5 to TRBJ2-5; 8 positions agree with TRBD1. CDR3 length: 14 amino acids. CDR1 MNHEY and CDR2 SVGAGI come from the germline V gene. J was trimmed by 3 bases and V by 8 bases; bases with no gene match: 8. The CDR3 sequence is CASGDRIREETQYF. The CDR3 DNA reads TGTGCCAGCGGGGACAGGATTCGAGAAGAGACCCAGTACTTC.

V usage is TRBV5-1 and J usage is TRBJ2-3, with 7 bases matching TRBD2. J gave up 0 bases and V 5 bases, and 9 bases lay outside the gene matches. The CDR3 covers 16 residues. Germline-derived CDR1 and CDR2 are SGHRS and YFSETQ. The CDR3 here is CASRGSSGYSTDTQYF. CDR3 DNA sequence: TGCGCCAGCAGAGGGTCTAGCGGATATAGCACAGATACGCAGTATTTT.